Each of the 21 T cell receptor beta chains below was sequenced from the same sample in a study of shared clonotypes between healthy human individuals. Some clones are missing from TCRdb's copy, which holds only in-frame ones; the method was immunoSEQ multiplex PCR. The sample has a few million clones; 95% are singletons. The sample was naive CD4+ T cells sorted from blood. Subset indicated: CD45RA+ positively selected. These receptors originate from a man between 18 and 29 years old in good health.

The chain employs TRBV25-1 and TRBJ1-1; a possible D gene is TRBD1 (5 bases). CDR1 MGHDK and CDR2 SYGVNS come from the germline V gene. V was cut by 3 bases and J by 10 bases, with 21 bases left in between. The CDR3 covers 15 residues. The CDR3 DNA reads TGTGCCAGCAGTGATACCACCGGGCCCCCAGACAGAGCTTTCTTT. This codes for CASSDTTGPPDRAFF.

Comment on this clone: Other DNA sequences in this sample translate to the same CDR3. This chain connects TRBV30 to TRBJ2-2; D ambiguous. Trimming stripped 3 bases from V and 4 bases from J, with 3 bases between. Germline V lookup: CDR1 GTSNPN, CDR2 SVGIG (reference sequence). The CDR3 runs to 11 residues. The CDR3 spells CAWRRTGELFF. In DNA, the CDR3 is TGTGCCTGGAGGCGCACCGGGGAGCTGTTTTTT.

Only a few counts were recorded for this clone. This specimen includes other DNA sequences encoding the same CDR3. This CDR3 is CASSPGNNQPQHF. The DNA for the CDR3 is TGTGCCAGCTCACCAGGGAATAATCAGCCCCAGCATTTT. The chain carries TRBV18 and TRBJ1-5; D gene uncertain. This CDR3 has 13 amino acids. V lost 2 bases to trimming and J lost 4 bases, with 6 bases between them. Looked up from germline, CDR1 is KGHSH and CDR2 is LQKENI. Full variable domain (rest looked up from reference TRBV18 and TRBJ1-5): NAGVMQNPRHLVRRRGQEARLRCSPMKGHSHVYWYRQLPEEGLKFMVYLQKENIIDESGMPKERFSAEFPKEGPSILRIQQVVRGDSAAYFCASSPGNNQPQHFGDGTRLSIL.

The CDR3 DNA reads as TGTGCCAGCAGTTTTACAGGGGATTTAACCTACGAGCAGTACTTC. This encodes CASSFTGDLTYEQYF. This chain joins TRBV28 and TRBJ2-7, with TRBD1 identical over 7 bases. This CDR3 region has 15 residues. Per germline, CDR1 MDHEN and CDR2 SYDVKM. With V trimmed by 3 bases and J by 2 bases, 7 bases remained unmatched. Full variable domain (remainder filled in from reference TRBV28 and TRBJ2-7): DVKVTQSSRYLVKRTGEKVFLECVQDMDHENMFWYRQDPGLGLRLIYFSYDVKMKEKGDIPEGYSVSREKKERFSLILESASTNQTSMYLCASSFTGDLTYEQYFGPGTRLTVT.

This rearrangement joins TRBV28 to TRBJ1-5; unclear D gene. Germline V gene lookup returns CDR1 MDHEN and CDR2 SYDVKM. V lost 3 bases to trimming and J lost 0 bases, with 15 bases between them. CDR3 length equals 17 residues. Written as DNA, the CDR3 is TGTGCCAGCAGTTTGGGCGGCCCCCTTTATAGCAATCAGCCCCAGCATTTT. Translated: CASSLGGPLYSNQPQHF.

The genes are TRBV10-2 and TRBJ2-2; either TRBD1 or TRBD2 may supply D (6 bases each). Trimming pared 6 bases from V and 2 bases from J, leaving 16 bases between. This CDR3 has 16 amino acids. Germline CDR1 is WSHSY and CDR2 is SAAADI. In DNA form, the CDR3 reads TGCGCCAGCAGGGATACCGAGGGGGGAAACACCGGGGAGCTGTTTTTT. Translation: CASRDTEGGNTGELFF.

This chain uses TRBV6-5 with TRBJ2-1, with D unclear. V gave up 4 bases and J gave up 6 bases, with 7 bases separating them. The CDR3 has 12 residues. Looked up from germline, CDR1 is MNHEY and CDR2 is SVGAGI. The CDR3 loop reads CASSLWGNEQFF. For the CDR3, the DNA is TGTGCCAGCAGTTTGTGGGGCAATGAGCAGTTCTTC.

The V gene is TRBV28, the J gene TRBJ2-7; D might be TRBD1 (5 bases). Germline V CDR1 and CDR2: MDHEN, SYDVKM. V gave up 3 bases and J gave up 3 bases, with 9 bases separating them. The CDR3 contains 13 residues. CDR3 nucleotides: TGTGCCAGCAGTTTGGCAGGGATCTACGAGCAGTACTTC. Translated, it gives CASSLAGIYEQYF.

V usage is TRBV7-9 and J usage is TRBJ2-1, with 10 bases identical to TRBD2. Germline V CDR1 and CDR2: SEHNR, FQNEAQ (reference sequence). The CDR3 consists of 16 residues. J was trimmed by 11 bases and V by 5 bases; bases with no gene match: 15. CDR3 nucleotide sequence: TGTGCCAGCAGCCCCTTAGGGGTAGCGGGGGGTATCCAGCAGTTCTTC. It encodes CASSPLGVAGGIQQFF. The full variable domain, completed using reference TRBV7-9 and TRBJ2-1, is DTGVSQNPRHKITKRGQNVTFRCDPISEHNRLYWYRQTLGQGPEFLTYFQNEAQLEKSRLLSDRFSAERPKGSFSTLEIQRTEQGDSAMYLCASSPLGVAGGIQQFFGPGTRLTVL.

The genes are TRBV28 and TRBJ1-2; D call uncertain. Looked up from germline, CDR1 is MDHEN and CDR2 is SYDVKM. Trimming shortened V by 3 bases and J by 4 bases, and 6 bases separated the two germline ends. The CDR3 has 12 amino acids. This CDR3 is CASSFKVYGYTF. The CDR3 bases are TGTGCCAGCAGTTTTAAGGTCTATGGCTACACCTTC.

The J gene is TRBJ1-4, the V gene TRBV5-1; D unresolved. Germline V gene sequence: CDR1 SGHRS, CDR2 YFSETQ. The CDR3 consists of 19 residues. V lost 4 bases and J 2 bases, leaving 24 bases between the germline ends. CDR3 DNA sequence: TGCGCCAGCAGCGACAAGCCCCAGGCATCGGCTTTGACTAATGAAAAACTGTTTTTT. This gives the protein CASSDKPQASALTNEKLFF.

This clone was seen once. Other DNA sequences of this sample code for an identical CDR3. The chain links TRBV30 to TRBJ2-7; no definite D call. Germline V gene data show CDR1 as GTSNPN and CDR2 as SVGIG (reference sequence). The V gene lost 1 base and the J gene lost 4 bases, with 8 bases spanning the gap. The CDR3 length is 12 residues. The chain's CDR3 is CAWSGGFYEQYF. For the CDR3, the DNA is TGTGCCTGGAGTGGCGGATTTTACGAGCAGTACTTC.

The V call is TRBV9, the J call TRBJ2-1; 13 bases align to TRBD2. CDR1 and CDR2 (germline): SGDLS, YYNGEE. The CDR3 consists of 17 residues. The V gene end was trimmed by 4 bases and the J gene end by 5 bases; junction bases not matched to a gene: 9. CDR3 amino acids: CASSSFTGTSGNNEQFF. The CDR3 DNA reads TGTGCCAGCAGCTCATTTACCGGGACTAGCGGGAACAATGAGCAGTTCTTC.

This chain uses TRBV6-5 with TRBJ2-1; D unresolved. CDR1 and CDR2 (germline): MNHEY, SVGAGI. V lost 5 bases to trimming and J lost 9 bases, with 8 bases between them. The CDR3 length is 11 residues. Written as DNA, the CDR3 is TGTGCCAGCAGTAACGCTGGTGAGCAGTTCTTC. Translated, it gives CASSNAGEQFF.

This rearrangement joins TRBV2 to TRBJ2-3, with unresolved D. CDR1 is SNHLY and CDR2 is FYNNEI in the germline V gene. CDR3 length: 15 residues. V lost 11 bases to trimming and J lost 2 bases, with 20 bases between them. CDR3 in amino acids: CASINEGRPTDTQYF. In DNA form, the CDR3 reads TGTGCCTCAATTAACGAAGGACGACCCACAGATACGCAGTATTTT.

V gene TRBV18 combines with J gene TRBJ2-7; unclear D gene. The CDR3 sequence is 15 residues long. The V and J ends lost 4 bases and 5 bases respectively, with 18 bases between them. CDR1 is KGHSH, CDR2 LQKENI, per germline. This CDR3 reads CASSRPIPAPHEQYF. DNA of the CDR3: TGTGCCAGCTCACGTCCGATCCCCGCACCCCACGAGCAGTACTTC.

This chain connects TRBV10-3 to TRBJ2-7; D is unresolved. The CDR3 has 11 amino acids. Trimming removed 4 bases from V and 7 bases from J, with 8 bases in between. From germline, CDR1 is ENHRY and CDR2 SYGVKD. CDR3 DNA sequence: TGTGCCATCAGTGTAGGTTGGGAGCAGTACTTC. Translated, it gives CAISVGWEQYF.

CDR3 region: CASSQATVSEAFF. The CDR3 coding sequence is TGCGCCAGCAGCCAAGCGACAGTAAGTGAAGCTTTCTTT. The rearrangement joins TRBV4-1 to TRBJ1-1; perhaps TRBD1 as D (5 bases). Germline V lookup: CDR1 MGHRA, CDR2 YSYEKL. The CDR3 sequence is 13 residues long. Trimming took off 1 base at V and 7 bases at J, with 10 bases between the two ends.

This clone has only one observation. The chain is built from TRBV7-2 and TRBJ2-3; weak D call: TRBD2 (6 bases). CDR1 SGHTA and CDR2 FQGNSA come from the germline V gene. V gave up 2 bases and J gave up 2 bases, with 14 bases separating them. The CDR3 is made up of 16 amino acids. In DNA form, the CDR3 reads TGTGCCAGCAGCTTAAGACTCGGGGGATACACAGATACGCAGTATTTT. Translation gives CASSLRLGGYTDTQYF. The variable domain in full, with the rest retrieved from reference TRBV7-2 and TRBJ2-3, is GAGVSQSPSNKVTEKGKDVELRCDPISGHTALYWYRQSLGQGLEFLIYFQGNSAPDKSGLPSDRFSAERTGGSVSTLTIQRTQQEDSAVYLCASSLRLGGYTDTQYFGPGTRLTVL.

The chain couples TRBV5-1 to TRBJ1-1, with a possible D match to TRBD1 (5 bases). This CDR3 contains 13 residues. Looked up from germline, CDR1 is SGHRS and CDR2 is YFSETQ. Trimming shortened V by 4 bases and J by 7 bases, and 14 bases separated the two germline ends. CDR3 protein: CASSPGGSFEAFF. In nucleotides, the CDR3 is TGCGCCAGCAGCCCGGGGGGGTCCTTTGAAGCTTTCTTT.

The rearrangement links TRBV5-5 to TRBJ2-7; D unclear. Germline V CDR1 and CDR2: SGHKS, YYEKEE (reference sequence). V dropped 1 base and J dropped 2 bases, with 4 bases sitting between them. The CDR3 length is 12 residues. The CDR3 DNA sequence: TGTGCCAGCAGCTTGTTCCCCTACGAGCAGTACTTC. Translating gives CASSLFPYEQYF.